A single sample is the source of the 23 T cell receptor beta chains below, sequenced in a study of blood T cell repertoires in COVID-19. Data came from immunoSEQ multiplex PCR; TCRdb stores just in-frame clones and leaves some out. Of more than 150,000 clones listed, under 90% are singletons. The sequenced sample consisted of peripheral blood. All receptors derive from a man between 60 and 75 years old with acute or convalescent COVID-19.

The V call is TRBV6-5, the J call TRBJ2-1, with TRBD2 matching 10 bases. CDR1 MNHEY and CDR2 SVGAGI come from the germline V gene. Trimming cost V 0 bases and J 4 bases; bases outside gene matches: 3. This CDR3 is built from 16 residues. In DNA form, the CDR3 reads TGTGCCAGCAGTTACTCGGGACTAGCGCTTTACAATGAGCAGTTCTTC. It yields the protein CASSYSGLALYNEQFF.

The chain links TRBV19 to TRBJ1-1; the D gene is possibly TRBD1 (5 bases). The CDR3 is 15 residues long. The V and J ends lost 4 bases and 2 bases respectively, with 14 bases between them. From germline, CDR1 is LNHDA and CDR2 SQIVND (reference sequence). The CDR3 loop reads CASSKIPGLNTEAFF. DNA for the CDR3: TGTGCCAGTAGTAAGATACCAGGGCTTAACACTGAAGCTTTCTTT.

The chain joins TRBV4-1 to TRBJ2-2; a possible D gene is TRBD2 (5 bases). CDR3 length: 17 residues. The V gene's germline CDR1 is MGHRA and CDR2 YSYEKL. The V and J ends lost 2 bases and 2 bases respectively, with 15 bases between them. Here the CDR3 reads CASSQIRAGFNTGELFF. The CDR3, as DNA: TGCGCCAGCAGCCAAATCCGGGCGGGCTTCAACACCGGGGAGCTGTTTTTT.

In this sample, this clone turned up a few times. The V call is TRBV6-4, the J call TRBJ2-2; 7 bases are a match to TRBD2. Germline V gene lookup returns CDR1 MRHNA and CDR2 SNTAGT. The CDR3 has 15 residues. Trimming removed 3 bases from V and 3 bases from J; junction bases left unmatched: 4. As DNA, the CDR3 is TGTGCCAGCAGTGAAGGTCGGGGGGACACCGGGGAGCTGTTTTTT. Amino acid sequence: CASSEGRGDTGELFF.

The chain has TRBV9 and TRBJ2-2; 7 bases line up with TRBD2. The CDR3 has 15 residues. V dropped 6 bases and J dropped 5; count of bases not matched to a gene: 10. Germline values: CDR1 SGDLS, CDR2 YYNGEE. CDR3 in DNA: TGTGCCAGCACCTTTTCTGGGGGGGAAACCGGGGAGCTGTTTTTT. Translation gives CASTFSGGETGELFF. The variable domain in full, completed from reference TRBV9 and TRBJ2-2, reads DSGVTQTPKHLITATGQRVTLRCSPRSGDLSVYWYQQSLDQGLQFLIQYYNGEERAKGNILERFSAQQFPDLHSELNLSSLELGDSALYFCASTFSGGETGELFFGEGSRLTVL.

Here the CDR3 reads CASSVGQGTTDTQYF. In DNA, the CDR3 is TGTGCCAGCAGCGTGGGACAGGGGACAACAGATACGCAGTATTTT. J is TRBJ2-3 and V is TRBV9; TRBD1 agrees at 10 bases. There are 15 residues in the CDR3. V shed 2 bases, J shed 3 bases, and the junction held 3 bases outside the gene matches. Looked up from germline, CDR1 is SGDLS and CDR2 is YYNGEE.

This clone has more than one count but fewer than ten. CDR3 loop: CASGPPGGGYTF. DNA for the CDR3: TGTGCCAGCGGACCGCCCGGAGGCGGCTACACCTTC. This sequence joins TRBV7-9 and TRBJ1-2; D remains unclear. This CDR3 region has 12 residues. Between the trimmed V and J ends, which lost 8 bases and 8 bases, there was a span of 15 bases. Germline CDR1 is SEHNR and CDR2 is FQNEAQ (reference sequence).

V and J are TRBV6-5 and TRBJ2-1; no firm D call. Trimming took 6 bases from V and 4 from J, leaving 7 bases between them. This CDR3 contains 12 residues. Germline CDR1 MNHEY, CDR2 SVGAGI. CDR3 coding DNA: TGTGCCAGCAGCCGCGATTACAATGAGCAGTTCTTC. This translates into CASSRDYNEQFF.

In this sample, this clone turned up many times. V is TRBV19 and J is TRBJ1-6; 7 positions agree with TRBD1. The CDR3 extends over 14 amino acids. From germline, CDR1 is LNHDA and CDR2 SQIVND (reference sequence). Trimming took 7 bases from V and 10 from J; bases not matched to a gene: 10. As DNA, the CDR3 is TGTGCCAGTACCGACAGGGTAGCAAGGTCACCCCTCCACTTT. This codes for CASTDRVARSPLHF. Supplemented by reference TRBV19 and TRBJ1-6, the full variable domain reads DGGITQSPKYLFRKEGQNVTLSCEQNLNHDAMYWYRQDPGQGLRLIYYSQIVNDFQKGDIAEGYSVSREKKESFPLTVTSAQKNPTAFYLCASTDRVARSPLHFGNGTRLTVT.

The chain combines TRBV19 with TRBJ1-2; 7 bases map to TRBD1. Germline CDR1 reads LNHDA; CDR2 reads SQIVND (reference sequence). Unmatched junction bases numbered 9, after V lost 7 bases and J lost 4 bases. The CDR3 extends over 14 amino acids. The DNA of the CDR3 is TGTGCCAGTACGGTCCGGGACAGCTTCTATGGCTACACCTTC. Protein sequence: CASTVRDSFYGYTF.

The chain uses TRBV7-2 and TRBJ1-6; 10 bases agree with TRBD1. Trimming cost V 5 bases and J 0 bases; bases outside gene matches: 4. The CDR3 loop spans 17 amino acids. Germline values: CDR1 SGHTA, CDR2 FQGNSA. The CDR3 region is CASSLRTGGSYNSPLHF. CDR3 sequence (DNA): TGTGCCAGCAGCCTCCGGACAGGGGGCTCCTATAATTCACCCCTCCACTTT.

The CDR3 DNA reads TGTGCCAGTAGTGGGACAGGGGGGACCTCCTACGAGCAGTACTTC. Its protein product is CASSGTGGTSYEQYF. The chain has TRBV19 and TRBJ2-7, with TRBD1 identical over 11 bases. CDR3 length: 15 residues. After removal of 5 bases from V and 0 bases from J, the junction contained 3 bases not matched to a gene. CDR1 LNHDA and CDR2 SQIVND come from the germline V gene (reference sequence).

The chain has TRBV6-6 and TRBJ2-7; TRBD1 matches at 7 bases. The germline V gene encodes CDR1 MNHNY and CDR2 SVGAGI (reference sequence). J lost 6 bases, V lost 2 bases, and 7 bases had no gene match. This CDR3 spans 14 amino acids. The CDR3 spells CASSYRGRLGEQYF. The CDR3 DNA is TGTGCCAGCAGTTACAGGGGGCGGTTGGGCGAGCAGTACTTC.

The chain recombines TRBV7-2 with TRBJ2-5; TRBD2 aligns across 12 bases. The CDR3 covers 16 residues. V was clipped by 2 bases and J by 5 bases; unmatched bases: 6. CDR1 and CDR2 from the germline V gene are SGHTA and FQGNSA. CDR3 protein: CASSLWGTSGGETQYF. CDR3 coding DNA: TGTGCCAGCAGCTTATGGGGCACTAGCGGGGGGGAGACCCAGTACTTC.

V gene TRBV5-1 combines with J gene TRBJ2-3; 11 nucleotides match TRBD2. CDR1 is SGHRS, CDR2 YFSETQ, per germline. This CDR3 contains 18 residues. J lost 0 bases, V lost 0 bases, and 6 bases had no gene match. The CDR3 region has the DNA TGCGCCAGCAGCTTGGGGCTAGCGGGGGGCTCTAGCACAGATACGCAGTATTTT. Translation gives CASSLGLAGGSSTDTQYF.

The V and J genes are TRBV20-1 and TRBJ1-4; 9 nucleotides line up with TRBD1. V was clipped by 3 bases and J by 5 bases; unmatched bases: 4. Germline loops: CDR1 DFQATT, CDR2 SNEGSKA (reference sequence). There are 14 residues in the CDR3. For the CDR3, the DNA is TGCAGTGCTAGTCCGGGGACAGGGAATGAAAAACTGTTTTTT. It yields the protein CSASPGTGNEKLFF.

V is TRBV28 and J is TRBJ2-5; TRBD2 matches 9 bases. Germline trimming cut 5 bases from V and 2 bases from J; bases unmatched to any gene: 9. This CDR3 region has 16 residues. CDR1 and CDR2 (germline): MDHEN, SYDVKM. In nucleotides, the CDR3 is TGTGCCAGCAGTCCCCGGACTAGCGCCAGTCAAGAGACCCAGTACTTC. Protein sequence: CASSPRTSASQETQYF.

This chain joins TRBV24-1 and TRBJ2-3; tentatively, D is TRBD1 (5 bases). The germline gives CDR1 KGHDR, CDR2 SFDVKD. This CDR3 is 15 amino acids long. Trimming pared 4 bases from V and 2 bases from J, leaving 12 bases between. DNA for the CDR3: TGTGCCACCAGTGACCGCAGGGCCCTCACAGATACGCAGTATTTT. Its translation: CATSDRRALTDTQYF.

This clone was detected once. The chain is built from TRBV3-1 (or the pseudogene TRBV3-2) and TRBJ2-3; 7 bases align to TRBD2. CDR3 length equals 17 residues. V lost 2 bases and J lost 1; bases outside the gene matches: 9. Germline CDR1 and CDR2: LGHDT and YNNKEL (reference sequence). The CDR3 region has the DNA TGTGCCAGCAGCCAAAAGTTAACTAGCGTCGGCACAGATACGCAGTATTTT. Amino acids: CASSQKLTSVGTDTQYF.

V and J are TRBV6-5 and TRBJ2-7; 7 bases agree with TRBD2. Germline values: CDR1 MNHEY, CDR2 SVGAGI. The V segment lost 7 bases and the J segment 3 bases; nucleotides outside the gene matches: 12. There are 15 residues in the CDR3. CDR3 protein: CASINAGEVVYEQYF. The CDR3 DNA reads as TGTGCCAGCATCAATGCGGGGGAGGTTGTCTACGAGCAGTACTTC.

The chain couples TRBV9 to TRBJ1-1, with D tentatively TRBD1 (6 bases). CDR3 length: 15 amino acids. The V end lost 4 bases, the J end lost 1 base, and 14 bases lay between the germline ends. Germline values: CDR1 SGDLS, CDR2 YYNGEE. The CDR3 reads CASSPTPGANTEAFF. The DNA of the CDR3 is TGTGCCAGCAGCCCGACGCCAGGGGCGAACACTGAAGCTTTCTTT.

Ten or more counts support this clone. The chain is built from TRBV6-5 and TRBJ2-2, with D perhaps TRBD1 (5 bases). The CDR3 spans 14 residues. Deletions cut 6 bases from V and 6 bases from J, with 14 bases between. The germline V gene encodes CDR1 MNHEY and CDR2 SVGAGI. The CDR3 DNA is TGTGCCAGCAGACCCTTAGGGGTCGCCGGGGAGCTGTTTTTT. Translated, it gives CASRPLGVAGELFF.

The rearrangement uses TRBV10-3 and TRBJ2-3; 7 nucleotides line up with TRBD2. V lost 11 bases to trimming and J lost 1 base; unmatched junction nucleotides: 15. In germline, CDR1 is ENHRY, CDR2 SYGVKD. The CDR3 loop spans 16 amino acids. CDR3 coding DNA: TGTGCCTCCTGGACGGGGGGAACTCCCGGCACAGATACGCAGTATTTT. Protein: CASWTGGTPGTDTQYF.